The sequence of this TCR beta chain was determined in a study of T-cell reconstitution after alpha-beta-depleted transplantation in children (dated by TCRdb to 2016 to 2017). For the study in its entirety: The study quantitatively tracked T-cell immune reconstitution after TCRalphabeta/CD19-depleted allogeneic hematopoietic cell transplantation in children using TCR repertoire profiling.

What the authors observed across the whole study: In some patients, the high TCRbeta diversity seen at day 60 was put down to recipient T cells and intrathymic progenitors that had survived conditioning. Apparently early alphabetaT-cell count recovery about two months after transplant reportedly relied on only several hundred rapidly expanded clones derived from non-depleted graft cells. Over the following months the frequencies of hyperexpanded clones went down, and after one year T-cell counts and TCRbeta diversity were mostly credited to newly produced T cells.

Interpreted using the paper, the treatment or condition label stands for: allogeneic hematopoietic cell transplantation with graft depleted of TCRalphabeta T cells and CD19 B cells. The children who served as transplant recipients had been given grafts of TCRalphabeta/CD19-depleted allogeneic hematopoietic cells. Trimming costs V 5 bases and J 4 bases, and their ends lie 12 bases apart. Looking up the germline V gene yields CDR1 SGHVS and CDR2 FNYEAQ. The CDR3 has 14 amino acids, counting the end cysteine and phenylalanine. Only CDR3 DNA remains: 42 bases, in frame from the first base. Library creation used PCR. Sequencing relied on an Illumina HiSeq 2500. TCR libraries were prepared with molecular barcoding, using unique molecular identifiers to normalize TCRbeta repertoire quantification. TCRdb passed the public sequencing reads through fastp at Q25 and MiXCR, retaining productive beta sequences. All rows with the same CDR3 protein become a single entry with the most common DNA and genes. This sample lists about 290,000 distinct CDR3 sequences; 6.5% to 9% were detected once. In total, the top ten clones hold 9.1% of the sample.

There are many counts of this clonotype. It has no known antigen specificity. Within one base of it there is no much larger clone, and no base qualities were kept. The source was peripheral blood, collected 360 days after TCRalphabeta/CD19-depleted stem cell transplant. Recombination connected TRBV7-6 to TRBJ2-1; the D gene may be TRBD1 or TRBD2, since each aligns over 6 bases. This clonotype was sampled from a female patient aged 2-10 years who had a stem cell transplant for Fanconi anemia, so the T cells may come from the graft donor. CDR3 loop: CASSRGATYNEQFF. The DNA reads as follows: TGTGCCAGCAGCAGGGGGGCGACTTACAATGAGCAGTTCTTC.